One and the same sample provided the 9 T cell receptor beta chains below, sequenced in a study of T cells in Graves' hyperthyroidism and ophthalmopathy. RNA transcripts provided the source from which TCR beta CDR3 regions were amplified. First-round RT-PCR of the TCR CDR3 relied on the HTBI primer set. TCRdb called the multiplex PCR reads again in MiXCR, with one record for every CDR3 protein. In the table there are around 370,000 distinct CDR3 sequences, approximately 17% of which are singletons. The material sequenced was blood. These receptors were taken from a young man with Graves' ophthalmopathy.

The rearrangement joins TRBV7-8 to TRBJ1-2; tentatively, D is TRBD1 (6 bases). CDR1 SGHVS and CDR2 FQNEAQ come from the germline V gene. The CDR3 runs to 14 residues. With 0 bases removed from V and 5 bases from J, the gap between germline ends came to 10 bases. CDR3: CASSLAPTGYGYTF. The CDR3, as DNA: TGTGCCAGCAGCTTAGCCCCAACAGGGTATGGCTACACCTTC. Using reference TRBV7-8 and TRBJ1-2 for the parts outside the CDR3, the full variable domain is GAGVSQSPRYKVAKRGQDVALRCDPISGHVSLFWYQQALGQGPEFLTYFQNEAQLDKSGLPSDRFFAERPEGSVSTLKIQRTQQEDSAVYLCASSLAPTGYGYTFGSGTRLTVV.

This clonotype was counted ten times or more. The chain combines TRBV6-5 with TRBJ2-7; the D gene is possibly TRBD1 (6 bases). There are 14 residues in the CDR3. The V gene lost 0 bases and the J gene lost 5 bases, with 11 bases spanning the gap. Per germline, CDR1 MNHEY and CDR2 SVGAGI. CDR3 protein: CASSYSGQRHEQYF. As DNA, the CDR3 is TGTGCCAGCAGTTACTCAGGACAGCGCCACGAGCAGTACTTC.

The V call is TRBV7-6, the J call TRBJ1-3, with TRBD1 as a possible D gene (5 bases). V was shortened by 5 bases and J by 2 bases, with 10 bases between the two germline ends. The CDR3 has 14 residues. Germline CDR1 and CDR2: SGHVS and FNYEAQ. Written as DNA, the CDR3 is TGTGCCAGCAGCGAGCGGACAACTGGAAACACCATATATTTT. It is translated as CASSERTTGNTIYF.

This clonotype has a count of ten or more. The J gene is TRBJ2-5, the V gene TRBV7-8, with 11 bases matching TRBD2. This CDR3 is built from 15 residues. Losses at the gene ends were 5 bases for V and 2 bases for J; bases not matched to a gene: 4. CDR1 is SGHVS and CDR2 is FQNEAQ in the germline V gene. The CDR3 loop reads CASSGRLAGQETQYF. CDR3 DNA sequence: TGTGCCAGCAGCGGCCGACTAGCGGGACAAGAGACCCAGTACTTC.

At least ten counts were recorded for this clonotype. The chain joins TRBV20-1 to TRBJ1-1; D unclear. Germline V gene sequence: CDR1 DFQATT, CDR2 SNEGSKA (reference sequence). V dropped 1 base and J dropped 3 bases, with 12 bases sitting between them. This CDR3 has 14 amino acids. The CDR3 DNA follows: TGCAGTGCTAGAGTGGAACCTCGGGACACTGAAGCTTTCTTT. Amino acids: CSARVEPRDTEAFF.

This clonotype was detected ten times or more. The rearrangement links TRBV10-2 to TRBJ1-5, with D possibly TRBD1 on 6 matching bases. The CDR3 is 14 residues long. The germline CDR1 and CDR2 sequences are WSHSY and SAAADI. V lost 5 bases, J lost 3 bases, and 11 bases lay in between. The CDR3 nucleotides are TGCGCCAGCAGTTCTGACAGGATCAATCAGCCCCAGCATTTT. Protein sequence: CASSSDRINQPQHF.

The chain is built from TRBV24-1 and TRBJ2-5; 12 nucleotides agree with TRBD2. Germline V CDR1 and CDR2: KGHDR, SFDVKD. Trimming at V came to 1 base and at J to 1 base, leaving 9 bases not matched to a gene. The CDR3 extends over 19 amino acids. CDR3 loop: CATSDFGQPGLAGQETQYF. CDR3 nucleotides: TGTGCCACCAGTGATTTTGGACAGCCGGGACTAGCGGGCCAAGAGACCCAGTACTTC.

This chain joins TRBV5-1 and TRBJ2-3; D possibly uses TRBD1 or TRBD2 (5 bases each). The germline gives CDR1 SGHRS, CDR2 YFSETQ. Trimming cost V 0 bases and J 6 bases, with 17 bases left between them. The CDR3 is made up of 16 amino acids. The CDR3 DNA is TGCGCCAGCAGCTTGGGCCCCCGGAAAGGGACGGATACGCAGTATTTT. This gives the protein CASSLGPRKGTDTQYF.

The chain has TRBV6-2 or TRBV6-3 and TRBJ2-1, with TRBD1 matching over 9 bases. Germline lookup yields CDR1 MNHEY and CDR2 SVGEGT. The CDR3 spans 13 residues. With V trimmed by 6 bases and J by 10 bases, 7 bases remained unmatched. In DNA, the CDR3 is TGTGCCAGCAGCGCGGGACAGGGAGCGGAGCAGTTCTTC. Its translation: CASSAGQGAEQFF.